One TCR beta chain is described in this entry. The data were taken from a study of blood T cell repertoires in COVID-19. The CDR3 contains 14 residues. The germline V gene has CDR1 MNHEY and CDR2 SMNVEV (reference sequence). With V trimmed by 6 bases and J by 7 bases, 6 bases remained unmatched. The table came from immunoSEQ multiplex PCR; TCRdb's copy has only in-frame clones and leaves some out. The sample lists some 310,000 clones; roughly 90% were seen once. Input material: peripheral blood. The chain has TRBV27 and TRBJ1-6, with TRBD1 matching 7 bases. The TCR was taken from a woman in her thirties or forties with COVID-19, enrolled during active disease. CDR3: CASRPTGTNSPLHF. In DNA form, the CDR3 reads TGTGCCAGCAGGCCGACAGGGACAAATTCACCCCTCCACTTT.